The source of this T cell receptor (beta chain) is a study of monozygotic twins with inflammatory bowel disease. General study findings and limits: Support was lacking for any single strong IBD-associated signal or clonotype. IBD patients shared fewer clonotypes with others than healthy twins, especially with disease activity.

About this clonotype: Its antigen is undetermined.

UMIs were attached via template switching, each with a 6-nucleotide sample barcode. For both chains, the TCRalpha and TCRbeta cDNA went through two nested PCRs of approximately 16 and 9 cycles. TCRdb re-called the 5' RACE reads; every CDR3 protein appears as one record, without DNA. The specimen's table records around 450,000 distinct CDR3 sequences. Material for sequencing was blood. This TCR came from a human donor with ulcerative colitis or Crohn's disease, or a healthy co-twin of an affected twin (not recorded which).

The CDR3 here is CASSFSSNTEAFF. V gene TRBV12-3 or TRBV12-4 combines with J gene TRBJ1-1. The CDR3 totals 13 residues.